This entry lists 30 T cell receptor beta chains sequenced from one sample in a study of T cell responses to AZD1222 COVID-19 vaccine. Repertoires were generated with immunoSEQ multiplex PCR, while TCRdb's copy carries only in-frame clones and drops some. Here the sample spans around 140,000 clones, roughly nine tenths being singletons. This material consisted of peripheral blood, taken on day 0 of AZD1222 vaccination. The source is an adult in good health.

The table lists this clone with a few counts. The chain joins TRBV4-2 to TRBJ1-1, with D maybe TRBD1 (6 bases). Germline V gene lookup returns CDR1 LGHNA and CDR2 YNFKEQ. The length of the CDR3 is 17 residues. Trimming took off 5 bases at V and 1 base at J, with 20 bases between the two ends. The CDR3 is CASSEPGGRRENTEAFF. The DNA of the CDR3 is TGTGCCAGCAGCGAACCCGGGGGCCGGAGGGAGAACACTGAAGCTTTCTTT.

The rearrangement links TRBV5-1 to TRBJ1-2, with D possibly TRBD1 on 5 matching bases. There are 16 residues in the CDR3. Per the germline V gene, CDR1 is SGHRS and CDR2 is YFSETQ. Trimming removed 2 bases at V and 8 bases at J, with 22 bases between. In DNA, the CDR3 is TGCGCCAGCAGCTTAGTAGAAGGAGAAGGGGAAAACGGCTACACCTTC. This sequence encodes CASSLVEGEGENGYTF.

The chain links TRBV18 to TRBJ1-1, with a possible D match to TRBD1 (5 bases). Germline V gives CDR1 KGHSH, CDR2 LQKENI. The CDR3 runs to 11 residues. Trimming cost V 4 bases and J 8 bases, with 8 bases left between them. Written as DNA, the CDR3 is TGTGCCAGCTCACTAGGGGCCGAAGCTTTCTTT. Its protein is CASSLGAEAFF. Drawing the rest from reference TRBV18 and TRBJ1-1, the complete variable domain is NAGVMQNPRHLVRRRGQEARLRCSPMKGHSHVYWYRQLPEEGLKFMVYLQKENIIDESGMPKERFSAEFPKEGPSILRIQQVVRGDSAAYFCASSLGAEAFFGQGTRLTVV.

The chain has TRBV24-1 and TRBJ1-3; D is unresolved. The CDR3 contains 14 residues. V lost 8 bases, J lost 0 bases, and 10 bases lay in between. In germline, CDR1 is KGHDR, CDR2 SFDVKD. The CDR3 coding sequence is TGTGCCACCAAGGGCGGTGGCTCTGGAAACACCATATATTTT. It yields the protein CATKGGGSGNTIYF.

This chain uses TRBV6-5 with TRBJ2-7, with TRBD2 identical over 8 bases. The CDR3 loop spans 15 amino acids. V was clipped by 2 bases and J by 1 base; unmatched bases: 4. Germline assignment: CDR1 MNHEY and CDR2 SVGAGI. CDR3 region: CASSYGVAGSYEQYF. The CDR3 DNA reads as TGTGCCAGCAGTTACGGGGTAGCGGGGTCCTACGAGCAGTACTTC.

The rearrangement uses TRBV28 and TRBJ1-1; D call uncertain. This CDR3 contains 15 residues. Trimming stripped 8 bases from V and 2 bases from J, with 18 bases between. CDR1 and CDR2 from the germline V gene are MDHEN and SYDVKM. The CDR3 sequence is CASSPGGRRNTEAFF. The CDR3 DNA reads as TGTGCCAGCTCCCCTGGAGGACGGAGAAACACTGAAGCTTTCTTT.

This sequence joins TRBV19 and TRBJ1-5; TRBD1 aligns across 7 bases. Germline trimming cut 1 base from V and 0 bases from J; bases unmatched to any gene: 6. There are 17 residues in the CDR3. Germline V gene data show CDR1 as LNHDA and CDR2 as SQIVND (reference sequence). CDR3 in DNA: TGTGCCAGTAGTATAGCTCTACAGGGGTATAGCAATCAGCCCCAGCATTTT. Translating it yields CASSIALQGYSNQPQHF.

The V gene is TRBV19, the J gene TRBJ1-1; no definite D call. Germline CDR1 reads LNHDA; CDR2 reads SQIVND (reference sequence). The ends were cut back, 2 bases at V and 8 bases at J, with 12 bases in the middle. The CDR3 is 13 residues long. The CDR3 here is CASSISPGYEAFF. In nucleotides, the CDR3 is TGTGCCAGTAGTATATCCCCGGGGTACGAAGCTTTCTTT. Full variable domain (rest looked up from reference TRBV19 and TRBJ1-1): DGGITQSPKYLFRKEGQNVTLSCEQNLNHDAMYWYRQDPGQGLRLIYYSQIVNDFQKGDIAEGYSVSREKKESFPLTVTSAQKNPTAFYLCASSISPGYEAFFGQGTRLTVV.

The CDR3 nucleotides read TGTGCCAGCAGGACCCCCGGGACAGAAAACTATGGCTACACCTTC. Protein: CASRTPGTENYGYTF. The chain combines TRBV7-2 with TRBJ1-2; 7 bases are shared with TRBD1. Per the germline V gene, CDR1 is SGHTA and CDR2 is FQGNSA. J was trimmed by 2 bases and V by 6 bases; bases with no gene match: 9. This CDR3 has 15 amino acids.

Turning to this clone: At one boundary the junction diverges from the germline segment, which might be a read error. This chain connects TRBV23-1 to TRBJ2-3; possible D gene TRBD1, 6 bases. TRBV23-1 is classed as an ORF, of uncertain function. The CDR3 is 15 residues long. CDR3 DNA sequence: TGCGCCCGCAGCGGACCGGGACACCCGACAGATACGCAGTATTTT. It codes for CARSGPGHPTDTQYF.

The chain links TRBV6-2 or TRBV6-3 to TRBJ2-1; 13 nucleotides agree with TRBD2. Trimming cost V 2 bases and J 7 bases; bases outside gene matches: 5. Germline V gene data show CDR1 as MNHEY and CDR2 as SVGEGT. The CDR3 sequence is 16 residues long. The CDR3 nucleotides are TGTGCCAGCAGTTACCCGGGACTAGCGGGGCGGAATGAGCAGTTCTTC. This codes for CASSYPGLAGRNEQFF.

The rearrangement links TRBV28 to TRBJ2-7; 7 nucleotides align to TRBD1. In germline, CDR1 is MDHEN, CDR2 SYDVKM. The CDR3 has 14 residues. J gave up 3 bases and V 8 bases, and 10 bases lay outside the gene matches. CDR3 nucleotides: TGTGCCAGCTACCCCGGGACAGCGTTCTACGAGCAGTACTTC. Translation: CASYPGTAFYEQYF.

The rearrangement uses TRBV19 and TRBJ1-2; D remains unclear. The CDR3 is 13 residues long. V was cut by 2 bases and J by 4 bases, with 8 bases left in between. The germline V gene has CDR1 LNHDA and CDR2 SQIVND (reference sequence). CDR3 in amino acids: CASSIRRAYGYTF. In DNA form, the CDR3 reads TGTGCCAGTAGTATACGCCGGGCCTATGGCTACACCTTC. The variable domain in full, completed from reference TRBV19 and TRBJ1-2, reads DGGITQSPKYLFRKEGQNVTLSCEQNLNHDAMYWYRQDPGQGLRLIYYSQIVNDFQKGDIAEGYSVSREKKESFPLTVTSAQKNPTAFYLCASSIRRAYGYTFGSGTRLTVV.

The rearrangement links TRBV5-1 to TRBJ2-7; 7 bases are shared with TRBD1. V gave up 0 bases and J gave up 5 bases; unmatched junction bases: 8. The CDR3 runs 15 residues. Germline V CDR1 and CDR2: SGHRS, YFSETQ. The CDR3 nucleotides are TGCGCCAGCAGCTTGGATACAGACAGGGCTGACGAGCAGTACTTC. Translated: CASSLDTDRADEQYF.

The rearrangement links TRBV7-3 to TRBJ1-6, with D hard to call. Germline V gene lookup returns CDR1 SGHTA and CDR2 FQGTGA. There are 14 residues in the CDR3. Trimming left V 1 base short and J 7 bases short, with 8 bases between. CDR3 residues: CASSLNPRNSPLHF. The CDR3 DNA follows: TGTGCCAGCAGCTTAAACCCACGGAATTCACCCCTCCACTTT.

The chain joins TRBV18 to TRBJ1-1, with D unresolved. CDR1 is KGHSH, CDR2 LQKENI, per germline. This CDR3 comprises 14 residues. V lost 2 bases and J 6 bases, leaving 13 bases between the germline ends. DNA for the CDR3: TGTGCCAGCTCACCAGCAGGTGGGTATGCTGAAGCTTTCTTT. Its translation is CASSPAGGYAEAFF.

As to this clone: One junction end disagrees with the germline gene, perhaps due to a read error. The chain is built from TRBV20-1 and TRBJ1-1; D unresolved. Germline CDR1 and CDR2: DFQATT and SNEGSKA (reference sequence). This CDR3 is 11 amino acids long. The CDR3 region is CSAREIGATYF. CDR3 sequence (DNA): TGCAGTGCTAGAGAGATCGGTGCCACGTACTTT.

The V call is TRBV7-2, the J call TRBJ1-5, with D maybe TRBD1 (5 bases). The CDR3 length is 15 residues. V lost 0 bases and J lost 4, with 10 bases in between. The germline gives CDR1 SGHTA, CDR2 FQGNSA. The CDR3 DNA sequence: TGTGCCAGCAGCTTAGCGGGGGGAGTAAATCAGCCCCAGCATTTT. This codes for CASSLAGGVNQPQHF.

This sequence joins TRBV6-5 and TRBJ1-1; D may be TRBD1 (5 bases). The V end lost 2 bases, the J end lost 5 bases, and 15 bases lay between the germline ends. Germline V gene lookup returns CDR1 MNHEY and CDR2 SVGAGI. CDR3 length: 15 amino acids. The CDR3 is CASSYREGRGTEAFF. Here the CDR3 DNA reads TGTGCCAGCAGTTACCGGGAGGGACGGGGGACTGAAGCTTTCTTT.

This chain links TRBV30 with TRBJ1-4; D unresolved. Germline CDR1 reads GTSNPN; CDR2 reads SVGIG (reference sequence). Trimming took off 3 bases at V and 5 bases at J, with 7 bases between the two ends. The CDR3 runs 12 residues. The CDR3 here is CAWRRENEKLFF. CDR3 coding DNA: TGTGCCTGGAGGAGGGAGAATGAAAAACTGTTTTTT.

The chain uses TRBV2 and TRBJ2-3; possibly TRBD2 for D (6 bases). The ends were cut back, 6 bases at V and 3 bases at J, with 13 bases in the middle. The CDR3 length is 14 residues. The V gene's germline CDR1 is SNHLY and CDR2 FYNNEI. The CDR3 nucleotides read TGTGCCAGCAGAGGGGACTCGAAAACAGATACGCAGTATTTT. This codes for CASRGDSKTDTQYF.

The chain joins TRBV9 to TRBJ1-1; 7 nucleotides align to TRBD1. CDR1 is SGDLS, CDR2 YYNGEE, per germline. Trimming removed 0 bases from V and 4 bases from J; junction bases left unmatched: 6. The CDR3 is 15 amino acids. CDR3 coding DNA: TGTGCCAGCAGCGTAGGTCCGACAGGGATCACTGAAGCTTTCTTT. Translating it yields CASSVGPTGITEAFF.

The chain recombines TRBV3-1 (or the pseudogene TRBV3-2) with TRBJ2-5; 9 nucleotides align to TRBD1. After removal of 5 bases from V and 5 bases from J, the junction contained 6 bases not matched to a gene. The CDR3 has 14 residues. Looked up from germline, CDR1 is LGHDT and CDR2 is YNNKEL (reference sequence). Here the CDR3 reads CASSDRGGVETQYF. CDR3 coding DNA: TGTGCCAGCAGCGACAGGGGGGGAGTGGAGACCCAGTACTTC.

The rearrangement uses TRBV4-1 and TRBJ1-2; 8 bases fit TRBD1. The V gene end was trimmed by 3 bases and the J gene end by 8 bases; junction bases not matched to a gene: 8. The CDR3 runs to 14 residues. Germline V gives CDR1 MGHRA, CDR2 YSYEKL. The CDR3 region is CASSQGTGLKGYTF. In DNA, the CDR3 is TGCGCCAGCAGCCAGGGGACAGGCTTAAAAGGCTACACCTTC.

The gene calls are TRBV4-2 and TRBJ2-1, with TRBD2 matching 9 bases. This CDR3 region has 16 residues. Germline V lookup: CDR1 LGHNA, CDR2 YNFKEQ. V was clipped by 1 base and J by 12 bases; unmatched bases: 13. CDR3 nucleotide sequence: TGTGCCAGCAGCCAAGTGGAGGCGGGGGGGCAACGTTCGCAGTTCTTC. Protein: CASSQVEAGGQRSQFF.

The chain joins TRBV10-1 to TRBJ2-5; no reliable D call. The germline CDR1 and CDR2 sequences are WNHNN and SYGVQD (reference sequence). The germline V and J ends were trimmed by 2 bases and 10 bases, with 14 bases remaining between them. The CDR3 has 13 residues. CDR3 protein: CASSERAVGIQYF. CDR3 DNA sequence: TGCGCCAGCAGTGAGAGGGCAGTTGGGATCCAGTACTTC.

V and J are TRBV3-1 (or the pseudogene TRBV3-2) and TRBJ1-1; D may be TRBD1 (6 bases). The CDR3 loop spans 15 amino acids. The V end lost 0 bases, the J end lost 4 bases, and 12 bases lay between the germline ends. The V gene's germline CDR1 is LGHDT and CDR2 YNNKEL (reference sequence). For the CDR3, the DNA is TGTGCCAGCAGCCAAGATCTTGGACAGAGCACTGAAGCTTTCTTT. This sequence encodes CASSQDLGQSTEAFF.

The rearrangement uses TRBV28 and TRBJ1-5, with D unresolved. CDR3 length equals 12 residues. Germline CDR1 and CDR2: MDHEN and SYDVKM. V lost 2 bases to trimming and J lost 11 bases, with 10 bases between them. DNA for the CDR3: TGTGCCAGCAGTTTAGGCGAGGCGGCCCAGCATTTT. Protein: CASSLGEAAQHF.

CDR3 region: CASSLAGGTNTGELFF. The DNA for the CDR3 is TGTGCCAGCAGCTTAGCAGGGGGGACGAACACCGGGGAGCTGTTTTTT. This rearrangement joins TRBV7-2 to TRBJ2-2, with D possibly called TRBD1 or TRBD2 (6 bases each). Germline V CDR1 and CDR2: SGHTA, FQGNSA. Trimming removed 0 bases from V and 0 bases from J, with 8 bases in between. The CDR3 consists of 16 residues.

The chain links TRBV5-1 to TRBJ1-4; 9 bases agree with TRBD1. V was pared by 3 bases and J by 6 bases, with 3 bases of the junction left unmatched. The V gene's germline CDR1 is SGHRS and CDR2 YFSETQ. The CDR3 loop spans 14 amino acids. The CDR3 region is CASSYRGLDEKLFF. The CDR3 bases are TGCGCCAGCAGCTACAGGGGGCTGGATGAAAAACTGTTTTTT.